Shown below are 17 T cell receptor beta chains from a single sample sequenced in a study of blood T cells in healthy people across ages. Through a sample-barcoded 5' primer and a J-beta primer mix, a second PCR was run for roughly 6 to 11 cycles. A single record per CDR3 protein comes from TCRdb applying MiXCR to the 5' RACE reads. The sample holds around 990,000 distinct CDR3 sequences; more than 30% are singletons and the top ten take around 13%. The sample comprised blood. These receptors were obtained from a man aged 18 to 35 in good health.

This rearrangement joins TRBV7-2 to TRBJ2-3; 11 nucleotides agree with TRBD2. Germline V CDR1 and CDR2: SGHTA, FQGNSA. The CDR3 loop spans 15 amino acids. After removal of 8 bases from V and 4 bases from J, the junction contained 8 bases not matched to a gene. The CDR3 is CASSTSGGLADTQYF. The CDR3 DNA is TGTGCCAGCTCCACTAGCGGGGGTCTCGCAGATACGCAGTATTTT. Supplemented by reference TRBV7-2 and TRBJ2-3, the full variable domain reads GAGVSQSPSNKVTEKGKDVELRCDPISGHTALYWYRQSLGQGLEFLIYFQGNSAPDKSGLPSDRFSAERTGGSVSTLTIQRTQQEDSAVYLCASSTSGGLADTQYFGPGTRLTVL.

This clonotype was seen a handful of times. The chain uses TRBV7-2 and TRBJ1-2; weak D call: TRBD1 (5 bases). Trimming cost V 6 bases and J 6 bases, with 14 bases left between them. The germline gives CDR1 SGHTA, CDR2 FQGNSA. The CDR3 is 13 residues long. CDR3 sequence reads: CASRSGPLNGYTF. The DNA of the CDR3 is TGTGCCAGCAGATCAGGGCCATTAAATGGCTACACCTTC.

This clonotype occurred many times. The CDR3 protein is CASSFGTGATDTQYF. CDR3 coding DNA: TGTGCCAGCAGCTTCGGGACAGGGGCCACAGATACGCAGTATTTT. The genes are TRBV5-6 and TRBJ2-3; TRBD1 aligns across 10 bases. CDR1 is SGHDT and CDR2 is YYEEEE in the germline V gene. J lost 2 bases, V lost 2 bases, and 2 bases had no gene match. The CDR3 spans 15 residues.

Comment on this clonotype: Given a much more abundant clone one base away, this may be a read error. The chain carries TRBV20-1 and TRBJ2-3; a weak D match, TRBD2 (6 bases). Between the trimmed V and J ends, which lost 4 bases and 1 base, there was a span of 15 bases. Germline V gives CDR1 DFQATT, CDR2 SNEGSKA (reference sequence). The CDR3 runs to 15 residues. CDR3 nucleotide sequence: TGCAGTGCTACCCACGGCGGGGTCCGCACAGATACGCAGTATTTT. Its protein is CSATHGGVRTDTQYF.

CDR3: CASSVMGTAPQHF. DNA for the CDR3: TGTGCCAGCAGTGTCATGGGGACAGCCCCCCAGCATTTT. This chain connects TRBV28 to TRBJ1-5; 7 bases line up with TRBD1. CDR3 size: 13 residues. Per germline, CDR1 MDHEN and CDR2 SYDVKM. With 5 bases clipped from V and 10 bases from J, the junction kept 8 bases outside the gene matches.

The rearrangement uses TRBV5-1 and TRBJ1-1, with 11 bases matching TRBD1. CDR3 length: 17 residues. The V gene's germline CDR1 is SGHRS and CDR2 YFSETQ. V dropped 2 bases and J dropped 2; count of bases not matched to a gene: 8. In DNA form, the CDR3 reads TGCGCCAGCAGCTTAGACATGGACAGGGGGCCAAACACTGAAGCTTTCTTT. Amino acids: CASSLDMDRGPNTEAFF.

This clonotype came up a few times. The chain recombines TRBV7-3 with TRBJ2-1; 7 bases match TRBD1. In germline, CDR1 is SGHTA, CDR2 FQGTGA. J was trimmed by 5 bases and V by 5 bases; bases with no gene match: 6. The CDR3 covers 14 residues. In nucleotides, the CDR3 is TGTGCCAGCAGCGTGACAGGGAAGGACAATGAGCAGTTCTTC. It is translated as CASSVTGKDNEQFF.

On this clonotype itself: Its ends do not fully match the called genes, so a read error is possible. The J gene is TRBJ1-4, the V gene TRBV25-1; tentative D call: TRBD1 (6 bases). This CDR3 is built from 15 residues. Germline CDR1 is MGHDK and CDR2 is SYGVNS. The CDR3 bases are TGTGCCAGCAGTGAAGTAGGACAGACTAATAAAAAACTGTTTTTT. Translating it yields CASSEVGQTNKKLFF.

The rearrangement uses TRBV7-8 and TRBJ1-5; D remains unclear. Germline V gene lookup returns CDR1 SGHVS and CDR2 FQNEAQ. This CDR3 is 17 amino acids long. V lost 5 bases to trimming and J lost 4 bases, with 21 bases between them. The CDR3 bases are TGTGCCAGCAGCCCCAGTCTTTCGGGTTTGTCGAATCAGCCCCAGCATTTT. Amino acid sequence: CASSPSLSGLSNQPQHF.

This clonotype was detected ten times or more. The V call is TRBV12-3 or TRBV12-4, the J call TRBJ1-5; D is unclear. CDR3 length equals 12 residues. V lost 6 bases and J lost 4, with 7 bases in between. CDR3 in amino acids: CASSHGNQPQHF. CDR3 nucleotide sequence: TGTGCCAGCAGCCATGGAAATCAGCCCCAGCATTTT.

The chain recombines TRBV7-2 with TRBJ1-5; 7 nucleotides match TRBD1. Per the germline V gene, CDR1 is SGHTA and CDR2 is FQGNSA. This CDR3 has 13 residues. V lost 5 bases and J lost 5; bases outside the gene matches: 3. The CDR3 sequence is CASSEDRYQPQHF. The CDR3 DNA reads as TGTGCCAGCAGCGAGGACAGGTATCAGCCCCAGCATTTT.

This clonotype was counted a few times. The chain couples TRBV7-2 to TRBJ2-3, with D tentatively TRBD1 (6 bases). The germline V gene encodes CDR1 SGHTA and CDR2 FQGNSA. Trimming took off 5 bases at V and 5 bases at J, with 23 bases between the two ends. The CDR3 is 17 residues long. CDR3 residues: CASSPLRLGHRGDTQYF. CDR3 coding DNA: TGTGCCAGCAGCCCCCTCCGCCTGGGACACCGCGGAGATACGCAGTATTTT.

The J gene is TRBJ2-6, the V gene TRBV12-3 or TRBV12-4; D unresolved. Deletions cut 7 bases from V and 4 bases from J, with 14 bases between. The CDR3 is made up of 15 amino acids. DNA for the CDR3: TGTGCCAGCACCCTTAGGGTCTCAGGGGCCAACGTCCTGACTTTC. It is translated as CASTLRVSGANVLTF.

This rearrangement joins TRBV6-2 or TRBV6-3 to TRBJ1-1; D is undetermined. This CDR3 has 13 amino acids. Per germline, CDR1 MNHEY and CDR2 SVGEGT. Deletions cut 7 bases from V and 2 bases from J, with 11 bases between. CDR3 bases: TGTGCCAGCACTAATAGAAAAAACACTGAAGCTTTCTTT. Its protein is CASTNRKNTEAFF.

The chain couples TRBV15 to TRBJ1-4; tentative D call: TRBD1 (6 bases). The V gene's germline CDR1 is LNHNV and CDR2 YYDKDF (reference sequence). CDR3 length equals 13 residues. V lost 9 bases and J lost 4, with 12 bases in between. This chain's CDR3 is CATRQVDNEKLFF. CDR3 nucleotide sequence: TGTGCCACTCGACAGGTTGATAATGAAAAACTGTTTTTT.

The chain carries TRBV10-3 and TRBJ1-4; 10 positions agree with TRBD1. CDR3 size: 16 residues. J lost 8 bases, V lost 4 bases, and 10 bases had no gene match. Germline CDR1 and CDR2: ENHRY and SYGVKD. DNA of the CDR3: TGTGCCATCAGTGGATCAGGACAGGGGGTAAAGGAAAAACTGTTTTTT. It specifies CAISGSGQGVKEKLFF.

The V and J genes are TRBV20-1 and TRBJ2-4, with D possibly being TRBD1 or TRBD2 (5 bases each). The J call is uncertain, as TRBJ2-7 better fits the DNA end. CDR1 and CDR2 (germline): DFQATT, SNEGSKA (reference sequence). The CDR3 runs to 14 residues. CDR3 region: CSARDRGQLYEQYF. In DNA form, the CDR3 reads TGCAGTGCTAGAGATCGGGGCCAGCTATACGAGCAGTACTTC.